The next 29 T cell receptor beta chains were all read from a single sample in a study of T cell repertoires in cytomegalovirus infection. MiXCR, run by TCRdb on the reads, gives a single entry per CDR3 protein. Of fewer than 550,000 distinct CDR3 sequences listed, more than 15% are singletons. The sequenced material came from CD8+ T cells from PBMCs. These receptors were taken from a human donor in good health (CMV status not recorded). Some clones in this sample may be carry-over from other donors' samples.

This clonotype was seen many times. The rearrangement uses TRBV7-8 and TRBJ1-1, with a weak D call TRBD1 (5 bases). Germline V gene lookup returns CDR1 SGHVS and CDR2 FQNEAQ. The V end lost 0 bases, the J end lost 7 bases, and 15 bases lay between the germline ends. This CDR3 spans 15 amino acids. The CDR3 reads CASSLAYGGESEAFF. DNA of the CDR3: TGTGCCAGCAGCTTAGCTTATGGGGGGGAGAGTGAAGCTTTCTTT.

This clonotype appeared many times. The chain uses TRBV12-3 or TRBV12-4 and TRBJ2-3; D is tentatively TRBD1 or TRBD2 (5 bases each). This CDR3 is 13 amino acids long. V was trimmed by 8 bases and J by 6 bases, leaving 15 bases between them. The CDR3 nucleotides read TGTGCCAGCCGCCGGGACCTCGTCGATACGCAGTATTTT. It translates to CASRRDLVDTQYF.

The chain couples TRBV10-3 to TRBJ2-1; TRBD2 matches at 10 bases. Germline V gene lookup returns CDR1 ENHRY and CDR2 SYGVKD. The CDR3 totals 16 residues. The junction had 6 bases not matched to a gene; V was cut back by 0 bases and J by 7 bases. CDR3 nucleotides: TGTGCCATCAGTGAGTCTTCGGGACTAGCGACGAATGAGCAGTTCTTC. It specifies CAISESSGLATNEQFF.

A few counts support this clonotype. The chain joins TRBV5-1 to TRBJ2-7; TRBD2 matches at 10 bases. The CDR3 is 15 residues long. Germline V gives CDR1 SGHRS, CDR2 YFSETQ. J was trimmed by 1 base and V by 7 bases; bases with no gene match: 8. CDR3 sequence: CASRLTSGPSYEQYF. As DNA, the CDR3 is TGCGCCAGCCGCCTGACTAGCGGGCCTTCCTACGAGCAGTACTTC.

This clonotype was picked up many times. The V and J genes are TRBV7-8 and TRBJ1-1; 8 nucleotides agree with TRBD1. The CDR3 is made up of 16 amino acids. The germline CDR1 and CDR2 sequences are SGHVS and FQNEAQ. V gave up 6 bases and J gave up 4 bases; unmatched junction bases: 13. CDR3 DNA: TGTGCCAGCAGTCCCCCTCAGTCCAGGGGGCTCACTGAAGCTTTCTTT. Translated, it gives CASSPPQSRGLTEAFF.

This rearrangement joins TRBV29-1 to TRBJ2-7; D remains ambiguous. CDR1 is SQVTM and CDR2 is ANQGSEA in the germline V gene. V was trimmed by 7 bases and J by 6 bases, leaving 16 bases between them. CDR3 length equals 12 residues. The CDR3 reads CSAISSTTEQYF. The DNA for the CDR3 is TGCAGCGCTATAAGTTCGACAACCGAGCAGTACTTC.

This clonotype appeared a few times. J is TRBJ2-4 and V is TRBV24-1; weak D call: TRBD1 (8 bases). CDR3 length equals 14 residues. Germline lookup yields CDR1 KGHDR and CDR2 SFDVKD. V shed 5 bases and J shed 7 bases, with 14 bases lying between them. CDR3 coding DNA: TGTGCCACCAGTGGGACAGGGAGGGAGAACATTCAGTACTTC. It is translated as CATSGTGRENIQYF.

The V call is TRBV10-3, the J call TRBJ1-1, with D perhaps matching TRBD1 (5 bases). The V end was cut by 3 bases, the J end by 4 bases, with 12 bases between. This CDR3 comprises 14 residues. Per germline, CDR1 ENHRY and CDR2 SYGVKD. The CDR3 DNA follows: TGTGCCATCAGTGACGCGAGGGGAACCACTGAAGCTTTCTTT. This encodes CAISDARGTTEAFF.

This clonotype was seen many times. V usage is TRBV15 and J usage is TRBJ1-5; D ambiguous. This CDR3 is 14 amino acids long. Germline assignment: CDR1 LNHNV and CDR2 YYDKDF (reference sequence). V gave up 5 bases and J gave up 1 base, with 9 bases separating them. For the CDR3, the DNA is TGTGCCACCAGCGGCCCCTGGAGCAATCAGCCCCAGCATTTT. It translates to CATSGPWSNQPQHF.

In its sample, this clonotype was seen many times. The CDR3 nucleotides read TGTGCCAGCAGGAATCTCCTAGATGAGCAGTTCTTC. This codes for CASRNLLDEQFF. The V call is TRBV7-9, the J call TRBJ2-1; D is ambiguous. The CDR3 consists of 12 residues. Germline V gene sequence: CDR1 SEHNR, CDR2 FQNEAQ (reference sequence). Trimming removed 6 bases from V and 8 bases from J, with 11 bases in between. The whole variable domain, filled in from reference TRBV7-9 and TRBJ2-1, reads DTGVSQNPRHKITKRGQNVTFRCDPISEHNRLYWYRQTLGQGPEFLTYFQNEAQLEKSRLLSDRFSAERPKGSFSTLEIQRTEQGDSAMYLCASRNLLDEQFFGPGTRLTVL.

Many counts were recorded for this clonotype. The chain joins TRBV7-9 to TRBJ2-2; the match to TRBD2 covers 14 bases. The germline V gene has CDR1 SEHNR and CDR2 FQNEAQ (reference sequence). The CDR3 contains 15 residues. V shed 7 bases, J shed 3 bases, and the junction held 1 base outside the gene matches. The CDR3 spells CASMGLAGDTGELFF. CDR3 bases: TGTGCCAGCATGGGACTAGCGGGAGACACCGGGGAGCTGTTTTTT.

This clonotype was picked up many times. The chain carries TRBV11-2 and TRBJ2-3, with 10 positions matching TRBD2. The CDR3 has 15 amino acids. CDR1 and CDR2 (germline): SGHAT, FQNNGV. J lost 2 bases, V lost 5 bases, and 4 bases had no gene match. CDR3: CASSLLAGTTDTQYF. As DNA, the CDR3 is TGTGCCAGCAGCCTACTAGCGGGGACCACAGATACGCAGTATTTT.

The table lists this clonotype with a count of one. Since no conserved phenylalanine or tryptophan closes the CDR3, a read error is the likely cause. The chain employs TRBV4-2 and TRBJ2-7; 9 nucleotides agree with TRBD2. The V and J ends lost 5 bases and 4 bases, in that order; junction bases with no gene match: 9. The germline CDR1 and CDR2 sequences are LGHNA and YNFKEQ. The CDR3 spans 15 residues. CDR3 coding DNA: TGTGCCAGCAGCGGTAGTGTAGCGGGGGAGTACGAGCAGTACTTA. Amino acids: CASSGSVAGEYEQYL.

This clonotype was observed a few times. This rearrangement joins TRBV6-6 to TRBJ2-7; D possibly corresponds to TRBD1 (5 bases). Trimming stripped 6 bases from V and 4 bases from J, with 10 bases between. The germline gives CDR1 MNHNY, CDR2 SVGAGI (reference sequence). This CDR3 contains 12 residues. The CDR3 DNA reads TGTGCCAGCAGACCAGACAGATACGAGCAGTACTTC. Translating it yields CASRPDRYEQYF.

The table lists this clonotype with a few counts. This chain uses TRBV20-1 with TRBJ2-6; unclear D gene. The CDR3 is 15 residues long. The V end lost 0 bases, the J end lost 1 base, and 7 bases lay between the germline ends. Germline CDR1 and CDR2: DFQATT and SNEGSKA (reference sequence). In nucleotides, the CDR3 is TGCAGTGCTAGAGATTACCTTTCTGGGGCCAACGTCCTGACTTTC. Translating gives CSARDYLSGANVLTF.

The sample holds many counts of this clonotype. The chain combines TRBV12-3 or TRBV12-4 with TRBJ2-5; the match to TRBD2 covers 10 bases. The V and J ends lost 4 bases and 2 bases, in that order; junction bases with no gene match: 7. The CDR3 is 16 amino acids. CDR3 region: CASSSGTSDGQETQYF. The CDR3 nucleotides read TGTGCCAGCAGTTCCGGGACTAGCGATGGGCAAGAGACCCAGTACTTC.

The table lists this clonotype with a count of one. The rearrangement joins TRBV20-1 to TRBJ2-7, with 9 nucleotides matching TRBD1. V was pared by 1 base and J by 4 bases, with 8 bases of the junction left unmatched. This CDR3 spans 15 amino acids. Germline values: CDR1 DFQATT, CDR2 SNEGSKA (reference sequence). CDR3 sequence: CSARVTPGQGYEQYF. The CDR3 DNA reads TGCAGTGCTAGAGTGACACCGGGACAGGGATACGAGCAGTACTTC.

This clonotype was counted a single time. The chain carries TRBV19 and TRBJ1-2; D is unresolved. This CDR3 comprises 9 residues. Trimming took 10 bases from V and 6 from J, leaving 6 bases between them. Germline loops: CDR1 LNHDA, CDR2 SQIVND (reference sequence). The CDR3 DNA reads as TGTGCCACTGGGAATGGCTACACCTTC. Translating gives CATGNGYTF.

This clonotype was seen at least ten times. The chain joins TRBV11-2 to TRBJ2-5; 7 nucleotides align to TRBD1. The V and J ends lost 2 bases and 0 bases, in that order; junction bases with no gene match: 3. The CDR3 runs 15 residues. Germline CDR1 SGHAT, CDR2 FQNNGV. CDR3 protein: CASSLTGQHQETQYF. DNA of the CDR3: TGTGCCAGCAGCTTAACGGGACAGCACCAAGAGACCCAGTACTTC. Combining the CDR3 with reference TRBV11-2 and TRBJ2-5 gives the whole variable domain EAGVAQSPRYKIIEKRQSVAFWCNPISGHATLYWYQQILGQGPKLLIQFQNNGVVDDSQLPKDRFSAERLKGVDSTLKIQPAKLEDSAVYLCASSLTGQHQETQYFGPGTRLLVL.

This clonotype was counted many times. V and J are TRBV6-2 or TRBV6-3 and TRBJ1-2; TRBD1 aligns across 9 bases. Germline trimming cut 6 bases from V and 6 bases from J; bases unmatched to any gene: 11. The CDR3 consists of 15 residues. Germline V gene data show CDR1 as MNHEY and CDR2 as SVGEGT. The CDR3 spells CASSWGPDRGDGYTF. For the CDR3, the DNA is TGTGCCAGCAGCTGGGGCCCGGACAGGGGCGATGGCTACACCTTC.

This clonotype was seen repeatedly, ten times or more. The chain joins TRBV7-8 to TRBJ2-1; 7 bases align to TRBD1. Trimming removed 8 bases from V and 4 bases from J; junction bases left unmatched: 2. The CDR3 sequence is 12 residues long. Per the germline V gene, CDR1 is SGHVS and CDR2 is FQNEAQ. CDR3 sequence reads: CASGTEYNEQFF. In DNA form, the CDR3 reads TGTGCCAGCGGGACAGAGTACAATGAGCAGTTCTTC. The variable domain in full, completed from reference TRBV7-8 and TRBJ2-1, reads GAGVSQSPRYKVAKRGQDVALRCDPISGHVSLFWYQQALGQGPEFLTYFQNEAQLDKSGLPSDRFFAERPEGSVSTLKIQRTQQEDSAVYLCASGTEYNEQFFGPGTRLTVL.

Comment on this clonotype: A much bigger clone sits one base away, suggesting this may be a read error. V is TRBV2 and J is TRBJ1-2, with D hard to call. CDR3 length: 9 residues. Germline CDR1 SNHLY, CDR2 FYNNEI. The CDR3 loop reads CAIETAFHF. The CDR3 DNA reads as TGTGCCATAGAGACCGCTTTCCATTTC.

The J gene is TRBJ2-3, the V gene TRBV6-1; maybe TRBD1 (6 bases). The CDR3 covers 15 residues. The V end was cut by 1 base, the J end by 2 bases, with 10 bases between. Germline assignment: CDR1 MNHNS and CDR2 SASEGT. The CDR3 here is CASSEGGHYTDTQYF. CDR3 nucleotides: TGTGCCAGCAGTGAAGGGGGACATTACACAGATACGCAGTATTTT.

In regard to this clonotype: It may be a read error: a sequence one base away is much more abundant. This chain uses TRBV2 with TRBJ1-1; D not resolved. Trimming took off 8 bases at V and 2 bases at J, with 3 bases between the two ends. Germline V gives CDR1 SNHLY, CDR2 FYNNEI. This CDR3 region has 10 residues. CDR3 nucleotides: TGTGCCAGCGTTAACACTGAAGCTTTCTTT. Its protein product is CASVNTEAFF.

Ten or more counts support this clonotype. V is TRBV12-3 or TRBV12-4 and J is TRBJ2-7, with D uncertain. The CDR3 runs to 15 residues. V lost 3 bases, J lost 1 base, and 13 bases lay in between. The DNA of the CDR3 is TGTGCCAGCAGTTTCTCGGCTAGAAATTCCTACGAGCAGTACTTC. This codes for CASSFSARNSYEQYF.

There are a few counts of this clonotype. The junction departs from the called germline gene at one end, perhaps through a read error. This chain's CDR3 is CSVEEGNTIYF. The CDR3 nucleotides are TGCAGCGTGGAAGAGGGAAACACCATATATTTT. The chain uses TRBV29-1 and TRBJ1-3, with D unclear. CDR1 SQVTM and CDR2 ANQGSEA come from the germline V gene. This CDR3 region has 11 residues.

This chain links TRBV6-1 with TRBJ1-2; no reliable D call. The CDR3 is made up of 15 amino acids. Germline values: CDR1 MNHNS, CDR2 SASEGT. V was cut by 4 bases and J by 4 bases, with 16 bases left in between. The CDR3 reads CASSVLSSGSYGYTF. The CDR3 DNA is TGTGCCAGCAGTGTCTTGTCCTCGGGCAGCTATGGCTACACCTTC.

This clonotype appeared many times. The chain carries TRBV19 and TRBJ2-1; 11 nucleotides align to TRBD2. The CDR3 totals 18 residues. The V gene end was trimmed by 0 bases and the J gene end by 7 bases; junction bases not matched to a gene: 11. CDR1 is LNHDA, CDR2 SQIVND, per germline (reference sequence). This chain's CDR3 is CASSIDLGVSGGGNEQFF. CDR3 nucleotide sequence: TGTGCCAGTAGTATAGATTTGGGGGTTAGCGGGGGGGGGAATGAGCAGTTCTTC.

This clonotype was counted many times. The chain has TRBV28 and TRBJ2-1; the match to TRBD2 covers 12 bases. The germline gives CDR1 MDHEN, CDR2 SYDVKM. J gave up 9 bases and V 2 bases, and 11 bases lay outside the gene matches. The CDR3 is made up of 17 amino acids. CDR3 nucleotides: TGTGCCAGCAGTTTACGGGATCTAGCGGGAGGGCTAGGTGAGCAGTTCTTC. As protein: CASSLRDLAGGLGEQFF.